This T cell receptor (beta chain) was documented in a study of OX40 agonist ivuxolimab in advanced cancers. Study summary: Subjects had a mean age of roughly 60 years, with a range of 23 to 79; around 83% were male. Three patients got partial responses; one had hepatocellular carcinoma and two had cutaneous melanoma. Enrollees could have had prior anti-PD-1, anti-PD-L1 or anti-CTLA-4 therapy, which around 43% had received. Study observations and caveats: Certain nonresponders additionally had low normalized T-cell clonal expansion.

Germline lookup yields CDR1 SGHVS and CDR2 FQNEAQ. The CDR3 runs 14 residues. The V and J ends lost 5 bases and 5 bases, in that order; junction bases with no gene match: 6. With regard to this clone: Its target is not known.

Sequenced by immunoSEQ multiplex PCR; TCRdb stores in-frame clones only, minus some. Among about 71,000 clones listed, 90% to 95% were seen once. This sequence originates from an adult with an advanced solid tumor such as melanoma, head and neck, liver or kidney cancer. This chain joins TRBV7-8 and TRBJ1-2; 9 nucleotides align to TRBD1. Here the sequenced sample was CD4+ or CD8+ T cells sorted from blood, taken in a trial of the OX40 agonist ivuxolimab. CDR3 amino acids: CASSPTGQGYGYTF. The DNA of the CDR3 is TGTGCCAGCAGCCCCACCGGACAGGGGTATGGCTACACCTTC.